The 27 T cell receptor beta chains below were found in one sample sequenced in a study of neurological immune-mediated disorders. Time point defined: longitudinal time-point 1 (baseline). TCRdb fed the 5' RACE reads into MiXCR, producing one record per CDR3 protein. The sample includes some 60,000 distinct CDR3 sequences, around 10% seen only once; the top ten take about 6.3%. The sample comprised PBMCs. These receptors originate from a male donor with HTLV-1-associated myelopathy (HAM/TSP).

This clonotype was picked up a small number of times. This chain joins TRBV7-2 and TRBJ1-5, with D possibly TRBD1 on 6 matching bases. V shed 5 bases and J shed 4 bases, with 15 bases lying between them. Germline values: CDR1 SGHTA, CDR2 FQGNSA. There are 15 residues in the CDR3. The DNA for the CDR3 is TGTGCCAGCAGCATCTTCAGGGGAGGAAATCAGCCCCAGCATTTT. Translation: CASSIFRGGNQPQHF.

This sequence joins TRBV20-1 and TRBJ2-3; D is perhaps TRBD2 (7 bases). CDR3 length: 13 residues. Between the trimmed V and J ends, which lost 4 bases and 5 bases, there was a span of 13 bases. CDR1 is DFQATT, CDR2 SNEGSKA, per germline (reference sequence). In nucleotides, the CDR3 is TGCAGTGCTACGAGGGGGGGGATAGATACGCAGTATTTT. The encoded protein is CSATRGGIDTQYF.

This clonotype was counted ten times or more. The J gene is TRBJ2-2, the V gene TRBV9; 7 bases are a match to TRBD1. V was pared by 4 bases and J by 7 bases, with 7 bases of the junction left unmatched. CDR3 length equals 14 residues. Germline lookup yields CDR1 SGDLS and CDR2 YYNGEE. CDR3 in DNA: TGTGCCAGCAGCATCGACAGGGTTGGCGGGGAGCTGTTTTTT. Translation: CASSIDRVGGELFF.

The chain combines TRBV29-1 with TRBJ1-3; D is perhaps TRBD1 (5 bases). Germline CDR1 SQVTM, CDR2 ANQGSEA. V was shortened by 6 bases and J by 1 base, with 10 bases between the two germline ends. CDR3 size: 13 residues. CDR3: CSVPQGSGNTIYF. The CDR3 nucleotides are TGCAGCGTACCTCAGGGATCTGGAAACACCATATATTTT.

At least ten counts were recorded for this clonotype. CDR3 protein: CASSTQGAGNIQYF. Here the CDR3 DNA reads TGTGCCAGCAGTACACAGGGGGCGGGGAACATTCAGTACTTC. The genes are TRBV6-6 and TRBJ2-4; TRBD1 aligns across 9 bases. CDR3 length equals 14 residues. The J segment lost 7 bases and the V segment lost 5 bases, leaving 6 bases of the junction unmatched. Germline-derived CDR1 and CDR2 are MNHNY and SVGAGI (reference sequence).

There are many counts of this clonotype. The chain couples TRBV29-1 to TRBJ1-3, with TRBD1 matching 7 bases. In germline, CDR1 is SQVTM, CDR2 ANQGSEA. The junction had 6 bases not matched to a gene; V was cut back by 1 base and J by 0 bases. The length of the CDR3 is 16 residues. The CDR3 sequence: CSVEVYRGVSGNTIYF. The DNA of the CDR3 is TGCAGCGTTGAAGTTTACAGGGGTGTCTCTGGAAACACCATATATTTT.

V and J are TRBV5-6 and TRBJ2-1, with no clear D. Per germline, CDR1 SGHDT and CDR2 YYEEEE. The CDR3 loop spans 13 amino acids. The V gene lost 2 bases and the J gene lost 7 bases, with 10 bases spanning the gap. The CDR3 bases are TGTGCCAGCAGCTTCAAGACAAGGAATGAGCAGTTCTTC. This translates into CASSFKTRNEQFF. The full variable domain, in which reference TRBV5-6 and TRBJ2-1 provide the parts outside the CDR3, is DAGVTQSPTHLIKTRGQQVTLRCSPKSGHDTVSWYQQALGQGPQFIFQYYEEEERQRGNFPDRFSGHQFPNYSSELNVNALLLGDSALYLCASSFKTRNEQFFGPGTRLTVL.

This clonotype has a count of ten or more. The gene calls are TRBV27 and TRBJ1-6; 7 bases agree with TRBD1. CDR1 and CDR2 from the germline V gene are MNHEY and SMNVEV (reference sequence). With 9 bases clipped from V and 7 bases from J, the junction kept 12 bases outside the gene matches. This CDR3 region has 15 residues. The CDR3 bases are TGTGCCAGTTCTACGAACAGGGGTGGGAATTCACCCCTCCACTTT. Its translation is CASSTNRGGNSPLHF.

This clonotype has a count of ten or more. V usage is TRBV5-1 and J usage is TRBJ1-1; D is perhaps TRBD1 (5 bases). The germline V gene has CDR1 SGHRS and CDR2 YFSETQ. Trimming removed 0 bases from V and 3 bases from J, with 12 bases in between. The CDR3 has 15 amino acids. The CDR3, as DNA: TGCGCCAGCAGCTTGGTCCCCCAGGGCGACACTGAAGCTTTCTTT. Its translation is CASSLVPQGDTEAFF.

Remarks on this clonotype: One junction end disagrees with the germline gene, perhaps due to a read error. The J gene is TRBJ2-5, the V gene TRBV5-1; maybe TRBD1 (5 bases). Germline loops: CDR1 SGHRS, CDR2 YFSETQ. There are 15 residues in the CDR3. The CDR3 sequence: CASSLARGDKETKYF. In DNA, the CDR3 is TGCGCCAGCAGCTTGGCAAGGGGCGATAAAGAGACCAAGTACTTC.

This clonotype has a count of ten or more. This rearrangement joins TRBV5-1 to TRBJ2-3; D is possibly TRBD1 (5 bases). This CDR3 is built from 14 residues. CDR1 is SGHRS and CDR2 is YFSETQ in the germline V gene. V lost 1 base, J lost 4 bases, and 10 bases lay in between. CDR3 loop: CASSLFGAPDTQYF. CDR3 DNA: TGCGCCAGCAGCTTGTTTGGGGCCCCAGATACGCAGTATTTT.

This clonotype was seen at least ten times. The chain employs TRBV7-2 and TRBJ2-1; D may be TRBD1 (6 bases). Germline V gene data show CDR1 as SGHTA and CDR2 as FQGNSA. Between the trimmed V and J ends, which lost 3 bases and 7 bases, there was a span of 19 bases. The CDR3 sequence is 16 residues long. The CDR3 nucleotides are TGTGCCAGCAGCTTCTCCCCTCGGTCCGACAGGAATGAGCAGTTCTTC. Translating gives CASSFSPRSDRNEQFF.

This clonotype was recorded many times. The chain uses TRBV29-1 and TRBJ1-2; unclear D gene. The CDR3 contains 12 residues. In germline, CDR1 is SQVTM, CDR2 ANQGSEA. V was clipped by 3 bases and J by 7 bases, with 12 bases between them. This CDR3 reads CSVDPGWGGYTF. CDR3 sequence (DNA): TGCAGCGTTGATCCGGGTTGGGGTGGCTACACCTTC.

This clonotype was observed a handful of times. V is TRBV14 and J is TRBJ2-5; no clear D. This CDR3 contains 16 residues. Trimming took off 0 bases at V and 2 bases at J, with 13 bases between the two ends. The germline V gene has CDR1 SGHDN and CDR2 FVKESK. The CDR3 here is CASSQDRAGPQETQYF. Here the CDR3 DNA reads TGTGCCAGCAGCCAAGATCGGGCAGGCCCGCAAGAGACCCAGTACTTC.

The table lists this clonotype with many counts. This chain's CDR3 is CSVVAFKEGMNTEAFF. CDR3 coding DNA: TGCAGCGTTGTCGCATTCAAGGAGGGAATGAACACTGAAGCTTTCTTT. The chain employs TRBV29-1 and TRBJ1-1, with D unclear. Between the trimmed V and J ends, which lost 4 bases and 0 bases, there was a span of 18 bases. The CDR3 totals 16 residues. CDR1 SQVTM and CDR2 ANQGSEA come from the germline V gene.

The chain recombines TRBV7-9 with TRBJ1-1; 10 bases fit TRBD1. The germline V gene encodes CDR1 SEHNR and CDR2 FQNEAQ (reference sequence). V lost 7 bases, J lost 1 base, and 6 bases stayed unmatched. CDR3 length: 15 amino acids. The CDR3 is CASIWGTGENTEAFF. The CDR3 bases are TGTGCCAGCATCTGGGGGACAGGGGAGAACACTGAAGCTTTCTTT.

In its sample, this clonotype was seen many times. The V call is TRBV9, the J call TRBJ2-5; the match to TRBD2 covers 7 bases. Germline lookup yields CDR1 SGDLS and CDR2 YYNGEE. J was trimmed by 1 base and V by 5 bases; bases with no gene match: 5. The length of the CDR3 is 14 residues. CDR3 amino acids: CASSAGVGQETQYF. In DNA, the CDR3 is TGTGCCAGCAGTGCGGGAGTTGGCCAAGAGACCCAGTACTTC. Using reference TRBV9 and TRBJ2-5 for the parts outside the CDR3, the full variable domain is DSGVTQTPKHLITATGQRVTLRCSPRSGDLSVYWYQQSLDQGLQFLIQYYNGEERAKGNILERFSAQQFPDLHSELNLSSLELGDSALYFCASSAGVGQETQYFGPGTRLLVL.

For this clonotype: This sequence may be a read error, since a much larger clone differs from it by one base. The V gene is TRBV20-1, the J gene TRBJ2-5; 7 bases are shared with TRBD1. The germline CDR1 and CDR2 sequences are DFQATT and SNEGSKA (reference sequence). This CDR3 spans 13 amino acids. CDR3 region: CSANGQAQETHYF. CDR3 in DNA: TGCAGTGCCAATGGACAGGCCCAAGAGACCCATTACTTC.

This clonotype was seen repeatedly, ten times or more. The chain uses TRBV29-1 and TRBJ2-7; 8 bases are shared with TRBD1. The CDR3 has 15 residues. Germline CDR1 SQVTM, CDR2 ANQGSEA. The ends lost 3 bases at V and 0 bases at J; junction bases unmatched: 7. The CDR3, as DNA: TGCAGCGTTGAGGGGCAGGGGGCCCTCTCCTACGAGCAGTACTTC. Protein product: CSVEGQGALSYEQYF.

This clonotype was counted ten times or more. The V gene is TRBV20-1, the J gene TRBJ2-7; D unresolved. The CDR3 runs 12 residues. CDR1 is DFQATT and CDR2 is SNEGSKA in the germline V gene (reference sequence). V lost 4 bases and J lost 3, with 10 bases in between. For the CDR3, the DNA is TGCAGTGCTACCAGGCAAGGCTACGAGCAGTACTTC. Protein sequence: CSATRQGYEQYF.

This clonotype was seen only once. A much larger clone lies one base from this, so it may be a read error. The chain employs TRBV5-1 and TRBJ1-5; D is unclear. The CDR3 is 13 amino acids. V dropped 4 bases and J dropped 4 bases, with 9 bases sitting between them. Germline loops: CDR1 SGHRS, CDR2 YFSETQ. In DNA form, the CDR3 reads TGCGCCAGCAGCGTGGTCAGAAATCAGCCCCAGCATTTT. Residues: CASSVVRNQPQHF.

This clonotype was counted at least ten times. The rearrangement uses TRBV3-1 and TRBJ1-3; D remains ambiguous. V gave up 8 bases and J gave up 2 bases, with 7 bases separating them. CDR3 length equals 12 residues. From germline, CDR1 is LGHDT and CDR2 YNNKEL (reference sequence). CDR3 loop: CASWRTGNTIYF. CDR3 sequence (DNA): TGTGCCAGCTGGAGAACTGGAAACACCATATATTTT.

There are many counts of this clonotype. The chain joins TRBV12-3 or TRBV12-4 to TRBJ1-5; D not resolved. V was cut by 3 bases and J by 6 bases, with 9 bases left in between. This CDR3 is built from 13 residues. The CDR3, as DNA: TGTGCCAGCAGTTTTGGGGAAGGTCAGCCCCAGCATTTT. Its protein is CASSFGEGQPQHF.

This clonotype came up many times. V and J are TRBV5-1 and TRBJ1-1; D is perhaps TRBD1 (6 bases). The V end was cut by 7 bases, the J end by 6 bases, with 19 bases between. Germline CDR1 reads SGHRS; CDR2 reads YFSETQ. The CDR3 is 14 residues long. The CDR3 DNA reads TGCGCCAGCCGAGACTCAACTTGGGGGCCTGAAGCTTTCTTT. It codes for CASRDSTWGPEAFF. The full variable domain, its missing parts supplied by reference TRBV5-1 and TRBJ1-1, is KAGVTQTPRYLIKTRGQQVTLSCSPISGHRSVSWYQQTPGQGLQFLFEYFSETQRNKGNFPGRFSGRQFSNSRSEMNVSTLELGDSALYLCASRDSTWGPEAFFGQGTRLTVV.

This clonotype was seen repeatedly, ten times or more. The chain carries TRBV4-3 and TRBJ2-7, with D possibly matching TRBD1 (6 bases). V was clipped by 0 bases and J by 2 bases, with 8 bases between them. CDR3 size: 14 residues. Germline CDR1 reads LGHNA; CDR2 reads YSLEER. The CDR3: CASSQDTGTYEQYF. In DNA form, the CDR3 reads TGCGCCAGCAGCCAAGATACAGGGACCTACGAGCAGTACTTC.

The sample holds many counts of this clonotype. The chain recombines TRBV6-1 with TRBJ2-6; D gene ambiguous. The CDR3 is 15 amino acids. CDR1 is MNHNS, CDR2 SASEGT, per germline. Trimming removed 0 bases at V and 0 bases at J, with 3 bases between. The CDR3 region is CASSEAGSGANVLTF. The CDR3 bases are TGTGCCAGCAGTGAAGCAGGCTCTGGGGCCAACGTCCTGACTTTC.

This clonotype was counted many times. This chain uses TRBV7-2 with TRBJ1-6, with D maybe TRBD1 (5 bases). The CDR3 spans 14 residues. Germline CDR1 reads SGHTA; CDR2 reads FQGNSA. V lost 1 base to trimming and J lost 6 bases, with 7 bases between them. The CDR3 DNA reads as TGTGCCAGCAGCTTAGGGACATCTAATTCACCCCTCCACTTT. It is translated as CASSLGTSNSPLHF.